One and the same sample provided the 29 T cell receptor beta chains below, sequenced in a study of OX40 agonist ivuxolimab in advanced cancers. The protocol was immunoSEQ multiplex PCR, while the TCRdb copy is restricted to in-frame clones and leaves out a portion. The sample holds approximately 56,000 clones, 87% seen once. The sequencing used CD4+ or CD8+ T cells sorted from blood, collected in a trial of the OX40 agonist ivuxolimab. The receptors shown here come from an adult with an advanced solid tumor such as melanoma, head and neck, liver or kidney cancer.

The chain uses TRBV4-1 and TRBJ1-2, with D tentatively TRBD1 (6 bases). Germline V gene data show CDR1 as MGHRA and CDR2 as YSYEKL. Trimming pared 5 bases from V and 10 bases from J, leaving 14 bases between. The CDR3 runs 12 residues. The CDR3 spells CASSFLDRPYTF. For the CDR3, the DNA is TGCGCCAGCAGCTTTCTGGACAGACCCTACACCTTC.

In this sample, this clone turned up once. CDR3 coding DNA: TGCGCCAGCAGCTTGTATGTGGGTGAATTCGGGGAGCTGTTTTTT. Protein sequence: CASSLYVGEFGELFF. V is TRBV5-1 and J is TRBJ2-2; D unclear. Per the germline V gene, CDR1 is SGHRS and CDR2 is YFSETQ. V was cut by 1 base and J by 7 bases, with 14 bases left in between. This CDR3 is 15 amino acids long.

The chain uses TRBV2 and TRBJ1-5; 8 bases are shared with TRBD1. The ends lost 3 bases at V and 3 bases at J; junction bases unmatched: 10. Germline V gives CDR1 SNHLY, CDR2 FYNNEI. This CDR3 spans 17 amino acids. The CDR3 is CASSDILDRVINQPQHF. CDR3 bases: TGTGCCAGCAGTGATATTTTGGACAGGGTGATCAATCAGCCCCAGCATTTT.

The genes are TRBV12-1 and TRBJ1-5; TRBD1 is the table's D call, not checked against the DNA. TRBV12-1 is termed a pseudogene. The CDR3 loop spans 17 amino acids. The CDR3, as DNA: TGTGCCAGCAGCTCTCGACACCCTCTTAATAGCAATCAGCCCCAGCATTTT. This codes for CASSSRHPLNSNQPQHF.

This clone was seen only once. The chain employs TRBV20-1 and TRBJ2-1; D unclear. CDR3 size: 11 residues. Germline V lookup: CDR1 DFQATT, CDR2 SNEGSKA (reference sequence). V was shortened by 3 bases and J by 6 bases, with 6 bases between the two germline ends. DNA for the CDR3: TGCAGTGCTAGTGATGTCAATGAGCAGTTCTTC. Encoded protein: CSASDVNEQFF.

The chain employs TRBV18 and TRBJ2-6, with 7 bases that match TRBD1. Trimming removed 3 bases from V and 0 bases from J; junction bases left unmatched: 8. From germline, CDR1 is KGHSH and CDR2 LQKENI. CDR3 length equals 18 residues. The CDR3 DNA follows: TGTGCCAGCTCACCCAGGACAGGTAGCCTCTCTGGGGCCAACGTCCTGACTTTC. Protein: CASSPRTGSLSGANVLTF.

The chain employs TRBV2 and TRBJ2-2; 14 nucleotides align to TRBD2. CDR3 length: 19 residues. J lost 0 bases, V lost 3 bases, and 6 bases had no gene match. Germline CDR1 and CDR2: SNHLY and FYNNEI. The CDR3, as DNA: TGTGCCAGCAGTGACGGGACTAGCGGGGGTAGAGCGAACACCGGGGAGCTGTTTTTT. As protein: CASSDGTSGGRANTGELFF.

This clone appeared a single time. V and J are TRBV19 and TRBJ1-5; unclear D gene. The CDR3 is made up of 13 amino acids. Germline V gives CDR1 LNHDA, CDR2 SQIVND (reference sequence). Trimming stripped 5 bases from V and 9 bases from J, with 14 bases between. The DNA of the CDR3 is TGTGCCAGTAGTGAACCCCAAAATTCGCCCCAGCATTTT. Its protein is CASSEPQNSPQHF.

The chain combines TRBV10-3 with TRBJ1-6; D gene ambiguous. The CDR3 runs 11 residues. The germline gives CDR1 ENHRY, CDR2 SYGVKD. The germline V and J ends were trimmed by 10 bases and 10 bases, with 11 bases remaining between them. The CDR3 is CATSPGSPLHF. The CDR3 region has the DNA TGTGCCACTTCCCCCGGGTCACCCCTCCACTTT.

This chain links TRBV28 with TRBJ1-1, with a tentative D call TRBD1 (5 bases). CDR3 length: 13 residues. Germline-derived CDR1 and CDR2 are MDHEN and SYDVKM. V was pared by 6 bases and J by 3 bases, with 11 bases between. For the CDR3, the DNA is TGTGCCAGCAGCCTCAGGGTCGACACTGAAGCTTTCTTT. It translates to CASSLRVDTEAFF.

V is TRBV19 and J is TRBJ1-2; D gene ambiguous. Germline CDR1 is LNHDA and CDR2 is SQIVND (reference sequence). Trimming stripped 2 bases from V and 7 bases from J, with 8 bases between. The length of the CDR3 is 12 residues. The CDR3 bases are TGTGCCAGTAGTATAATCCCTGGTGGCTACACCTTC. Translation: CASSIIPGGYTF.

The sample holds one count of this clone. The chain links TRBV10-3 to TRBJ2-1; D ambiguous. The germline V gene has CDR1 ENHRY and CDR2 SYGVKD. The V and J ends lost 0 bases and 5 bases respectively, with 11 bases between them. This CDR3 spans 15 amino acids. CDR3 coding DNA: TGTGCCATCAGTGAGTCGACTGGGCTTAACAATGAGCAGTTCTTC. It translates to CAISESTGLNNEQFF.

Only a few counts were recorded for this clone. The gene calls are TRBV10-1 and TRBJ1-3, with D perhaps TRBD1 (6 bases). CDR3 length equals 13 residues. Germline V lookup: CDR1 WNHNN, CDR2 SYGVQD (reference sequence). V was trimmed by 10 bases and J by 0 bases, leaving 10 bases between them. CDR3 sequence reads: CATVTGSGNTIYF. DNA of the CDR3: TGCGCCACCGTGACAGGCTCTGGAAACACCATATATTTT.

The V and J genes are TRBV4-1 and TRBJ2-3; 8 nucleotides match TRBD2. The length of the CDR3 is 16 residues. Germline V gene lookup returns CDR1 MGHRA and CDR2 YSYEKL. V lost 1 base, J lost 2 bases, and 5 bases stayed unmatched. CDR3 DNA sequence: TGCGCCAGCAGCCAAGGCGGGGGGACATACACAGATACGCAGTATTTT. This gives the protein CASSQGGGTYTDTQYF.

CDR3 region: CASSLTGGSEQYF. The CDR3 region has the DNA TGCGCCAGCAGCTTGACAGGGGGAAGCGAGCAGTACTTC. The chain uses TRBV5-1 and TRBJ2-7, with TRBD1 identical over 8 bases. This CDR3 is built from 13 residues. Germline-derived CDR1 and CDR2 are SGHRS and YFSETQ. The junction had 3 bases not matched to a gene; V was cut back by 1 base and J by 6 bases.

The CDR3 here is CASRPGLAGAGELFF. The CDR3 region has the DNA TGTGCCAGCAGACCCGGACTAGCGGGGGCCGGGGAGCTGTTTTTT. The chain is built from TRBV27 and TRBJ2-2; 13 nucleotides match TRBD2. The CDR3 has 15 amino acids. J gave up 6 bases and V 6 bases, and 4 bases lay outside the gene matches. Germline CDR1 reads MNHEY; CDR2 reads SMNVEV (reference sequence).

The J gene is TRBJ2-3, the V gene TRBV7-8; 9 positions match TRBD2. The CDR3 totals 15 residues. Germline CDR1 reads SGHVS; CDR2 reads FQNEAQ. The trim removed 2 bases at V and 3 bases at J, leaving 3 bases unmatched. The CDR3 is CASSLLAGFTDTQYF. CDR3 bases: TGTGCCAGCAGCTTACTAGCGGGGTTTACAGATACGCAGTATTTT.

The chain combines TRBV7-8 with TRBJ2-1; TRBD2 matches at 9 bases. Germline trimming cut 1 base from V and 7 bases from J; bases unmatched to any gene: 5. Germline V CDR1 and CDR2: SGHVS, FQNEAQ. CDR3 length: 15 residues. In DNA form, the CDR3 reads TGTGCCAGCAGCTTAGACGAGCGGGAGGCGAATGAGCAGTTCTTC. Protein sequence: CASSLDEREANEQFF.

This clone was observed a single time. The chain is built from TRBV5-1 and TRBJ1-2; 7 positions agree with TRBD1. The CDR3 is 12 amino acids. The germline gives CDR1 SGHRS, CDR2 YFSETQ. V lost 3 bases, J lost 7 bases, and 3 bases stayed unmatched. The CDR3 sequence: CASSSGQFGYTF. In nucleotides, the CDR3 is TGCGCCAGCAGCTCGGGACAGTTTGGCTACACCTTC.

The V call is TRBV5-1, the J call TRBJ2-1; 9 bases line up with TRBD2. The CDR3 totals 16 residues. Germline CDR1 is SGHRS and CDR2 is YFSETQ. The ends lost 4 bases at V and 7 bases at J; junction bases unmatched: 12. DNA of the CDR3: TGCGCCAGCAGCCCCTTGGCGGGGGGGCCGGGGAATGAGCAGTTCTTC. Its translation: CASSPLAGGPGNEQFF.

The rearrangement links TRBV29-1 to TRBJ2-7, with D perhaps TRBD1 or TRBD2 (5 bases each). CDR1 and CDR2 (germline): SQVTM, ANQGSEA. The length of the CDR3 is 14 residues. V shed 1 base and J shed 9 bases, with 19 bases lying between them. The CDR3: CSVEAGAGRMGQYF. The CDR3 DNA reads TGCAGCGTTGAAGCCGGGGCAGGGCGTATGGGGCAGTACTTC.

This clone was recorded only once. V and J are TRBV29-1 and TRBJ2-7, with D perhaps given as TRBD1 or TRBD2 (5 bases each). Germline V gene lookup returns CDR1 SQVTM and CDR2 ANQGSEA. This CDR3 is 13 amino acids long. V lost 1 base and J 4 bases, leaving 11 bases between the germline ends. The CDR3 region has the DNA TGCAGCGTTGAAGGGGGGTTCCCTTACGAGCAGTACTTC. It translates to CSVEGGFPYEQYF.

This rearrangement joins TRBV18 to TRBJ2-3; tentative D call: TRBD1 (5 bases). The CDR3 runs to 16 residues. Germline V lookup: CDR1 KGHSH, CDR2 LQKENI. V lost 4 bases and J 0 bases, leaving 14 bases between the germline ends. This CDR3 is CASSHNRSPSTDTQYF. CDR3 in DNA: TGTGCCAGCTCACATAACAGGAGTCCTAGCACAGATACGCAGTATTTT.

The V gene is TRBV28, the J gene TRBJ2-1; 10 positions agree with TRBD2. The junction had 9 bases not matched to a gene; V was cut back by 7 bases and J by 9 bases. Germline loops: CDR1 MDHEN, CDR2 SYDVKM. The CDR3 loop spans 14 amino acids. The CDR3 protein is CASKSSGRRVEQFF. The CDR3 DNA reads as TGTGCCAGCAAATCTAGCGGGAGAAGGGTTGAGCAGTTCTTC.

The chain carries TRBV10-3 and TRBJ2-1; D may be TRBD1 (6 bases). The CDR3 is made up of 16 amino acids. V lost 3 bases and J 4 bases, leaving 16 bases between the germline ends. Germline V gene sequence: CDR1 ENHRY, CDR2 SYGVKD. The CDR3 is CAISDSQGWGYNEQFF. In nucleotides, the CDR3 is TGTGCCATCAGTGACTCACAGGGTTGGGGGTACAATGAGCAGTTCTTC.

V is TRBV18 and J is TRBJ2-5; perhaps TRBD1 as D (6 bases). Germline V lookup: CDR1 KGHSH, CDR2 LQKENI. Deletions cut 5 bases from V and 3 bases from J, with 10 bases between. The CDR3 has 13 amino acids. The CDR3 is CASSSDRKETQYF. Here the CDR3 DNA reads TGTGCCAGCTCATCGGACAGAAAAGAGACCCAGTACTTC.

The chain recombines TRBV5-1 with TRBJ2-6, with D possibly matching TRBD1 (7 bases). Germline-derived CDR1 and CDR2 are SGHRS and YFSETQ. This CDR3 has 17 residues. Trimming took 6 bases from V and 0 from J, leaving 16 bases between them. CDR3 residues: CASTRGTVPSGANVLTF. The DNA of the CDR3 is TGCGCCAGCACCCGGGGGACAGTACCCTCTGGGGCCAACGTCCTGACTTTC.

The gene calls are TRBV9 and TRBJ2-2, with a tentative D call TRBD2 (6 bases). V lost 0 bases and J lost 7, with 7 bases in between. From germline, CDR1 is SGDLS and CDR2 YYNGEE. The length of the CDR3 is 13 residues. The CDR3 nucleotides are TGTGCCAGCAGCGTAGACGGGGGCGGGGAGCTGTTTTTT. Protein sequence: CASSVDGGGELFF.

Details on this clone: The junction differs from germline at one of its ends, possibly a read error. J is TRBJ1-6 and V is TRBV11-2, with 11 bases fitting TRBD1. The CDR3 is 15 amino acids. Per germline, CDR1 SGHAT and CDR2 FQNNGV. The CDR3 nucleotides are TGTGCCAGCAGCTCGAGGACAGGGGGCGAATCACCCCTCCGCTTT. Translating it yields CASSSRTGGESPLRF. The complete variable domain, with remaining parts taken from reference TRBV11-2 and TRBJ1-6, reads EAGVAQSPRYKIIEKRQSVAFWCNPISGHATLYWYQQILGQGPKLLIQFQNNGVVDDSQLPKDRFSAERLKGVDSTLKIQPAKLEDSAVYLCASSSRTGGESPLRFGNGTRLTVT.